The 13 T cell receptor beta chains in this list originate from one sample, sequenced in a study of shared clonotypes between healthy human individuals. Repertoires were generated with immunoSEQ multiplex PCR, while TCRdb's copy carries only in-frame clones and drops some. The sample has 2 million to 2.5 million clones; 90% to 96% are singletons. The source material was naive CD4+ T cells sorted from blood. The subset denotes: CD45RA+ positively selected. These receptor sequences come from a man aged 18-30 years in good health.

J is TRBJ2-3 and V is TRBV6-5; TRBD2 aligns across 8 bases. This CDR3 comprises 13 residues. V trimming: 4 bases; J trimming: 6 bases; junction bases outside the gene matches: 3. Per the germline V gene, CDR1 is MNHEY and CDR2 is SVGAGI. The CDR3 here is CASSLAGLDTQYF. DNA of the CDR3: TGTGCCAGCAGTTTAGCGGGGCTGGATACGCAGTATTTT.

Worth noting for this clone: One end of the junction is discordant with germline, which a read error may explain. The chain combines TRBV12-5 with TRBJ1-2; perhaps TRBD1 as D (6 bases). Germline lookup yields CDR1 LGHNT and CDR2 FRNRAP. This CDR3 contains 10 residues. CDR3 in DNA: TGTGCTAGTGGTTTCCCAGGGGCCGTCTTC. Translated, it gives CASGFPGAVF.

A single count supports this clone. Other DNA sequences within the sample encode an identical CDR3. V and J are TRBV7-8 and TRBJ1-1; TRBD1 might be the D (5 bases). There are 12 residues in the CDR3. Germline lookup yields CDR1 SGHVS and CDR2 FQNEAQ. The V and J ends lost 3 bases and 5 bases respectively, with 7 bases between them. For the CDR3, the DNA is TGTGCCAGCAGCTTGAGGGGAACTGAAGCTTTCTTT. This translates into CASSLRGTEAFF.

This rearrangement joins TRBV19 to TRBJ1-5; D gene ambiguous. CDR3 length: 15 residues. Germline values: CDR1 LNHDA, CDR2 SQIVND (reference sequence). The germline V and J ends were trimmed by 3 bases and 7 bases, with 16 bases remaining between them. The CDR3 region has the DNA TGTGCCAGTAGTATTGATGGTAGCACGGGGCAGCCCCAGCATTTT. Translating gives CASSIDGSTGQPQHF.

In the case of this clone: The sample contains more than one DNA sequence encoding this CDR3. V gene TRBV10-1 combines with J gene TRBJ2-6, with D possibly being TRBD2 (5 bases). Germline V gene sequence: CDR1 WNHNN, CDR2 SYGVQD (reference sequence). The ends were cut back, 2 bases at V and 0 bases at J, with 5 bases in the middle. This CDR3 spans 15 amino acids. CDR3 DNA: TGCGCCAGCAGTGAGGGGAGCTCTGGGGCCAACGTCCTGACTTTC. Amino acid sequence: CASSEGSSGANVLTF.

This chain uses TRBV5-1 with TRBJ2-1, with D unresolved. Germline values: CDR1 SGHRS, CDR2 YFSETQ. The CDR3 sequence is 13 residues long. Trimming left V 5 bases short and J 0 bases short, with 6 bases between. CDR3 in amino acids: CASRADSYNEQFF. CDR3 sequence (DNA): TGCGCCAGCAGGGCAGACTCCTACAATGAGCAGTTCTTC.

The chain couples TRBV19 to TRBJ1-6; D not certain. The CDR3 length is 15 residues. Per germline, CDR1 LNHDA and CDR2 SQIVND (reference sequence). V dropped 7 bases and J dropped 0 bases, with 10 bases sitting between them. The CDR3 bases are TGTGCCAGTAAGGCGGAAAGCTCCTATAATTCACCCCTCCACTTT. It codes for CASKAESSYNSPLHF.

In its sample, this clone was seen once. The chain employs TRBV6-1 and TRBJ1-2, with no clear D. V lost 10 bases to trimming and J lost 0 bases, with 15 bases between them. The CDR3 consists of 14 residues. Per the germline V gene, CDR1 is MNHNS and CDR2 is SASEGT. The CDR3 coding sequence is TGTGCCATCCAGAAGACGCCTCCTAACTATGGCTACACCTTC. As protein: CAIQKTPPNYGYTF.

J is TRBJ2-3 and V is TRBV10-1; tentative D call: TRBD1 (5 bases). This CDR3 region has 18 residues. Trimming stripped 0 bases from V and 1 base from J, with 17 bases between. In germline, CDR1 is WNHNN, CDR2 SYGVQD (reference sequence). CDR3 coding DNA: TGCGCCAGCAGTGAGTCGTCTGCTGGTGACAGACGCACAGATACGCAGTATTTT. It is translated as CASSESSAGDRRTDTQYF.

The chain joins TRBV5-1 to TRBJ2-1; 12 nucleotides agree with TRBD2. Germline V gene data show CDR1 as SGHRS and CDR2 as YFSETQ. There are 17 residues in the CDR3. Germline trimming cut 4 bases from V and 5 bases from J; bases unmatched to any gene: 10. The CDR3 here is CASSDGLAGILNNEQFF. The DNA of the CDR3 is TGCGCCAGCAGCGACGGACTAGCGGGGATACTAAACAATGAGCAGTTCTTC. The whole variable domain, filled in from reference TRBV5-1 and TRBJ2-1, reads KAGVTQTPRYLIKTRGQQVTLSCSPISGHRSVSWYQQTPGQGLQFLFEYFSETQRNKGNFPGRFSGRQFSNSRSEMNVSTLELGDSALYLCASSDGLAGILNNEQFFGPGTRLTVL.

This chain joins TRBV7-9 and TRBJ2-3, with D unclear. The germline V and J ends were trimmed by 3 bases and 2 bases, with 9 bases remaining between them. The CDR3 is made up of 14 amino acids. Germline CDR1 and CDR2: SEHNR and FQNEAQ (reference sequence). This CDR3 reads CASSFRQITDTQYF. In DNA form, the CDR3 reads TGTGCCAGCAGCTTCAGGCAGATCACAGATACGCAGTATTTT. The full variable domain, with the rest looked up from reference TRBV7-9 and TRBJ2-3, is DTGVSQNPRHKITKRGQNVTFRCDPISEHNRLYWYRQTLGQGPEFLTYFQNEAQLEKSRLLSDRFSAERPKGSFSTLEIQRTEQGDSAMYLCASSFRQITDTQYFGPGTRLTVL.

The chain is built from TRBV9 and TRBJ2-2; tentative D call: TRBD2 (6 bases). This CDR3 has 16 amino acids. V was pared by 4 bases and J by 4 bases, with 17 bases between. CDR1 and CDR2 (germline): SGDLS, YYNGEE. CDR3 amino acids: CASSLRTTPGTGELFF. CDR3 in DNA: TGTGCCAGCAGCTTACGGACTACTCCGGGCACCGGGGAGCTGTTTTTT.

The chain joins TRBV6-1 to TRBJ2-1; D may be TRBD1 (6 bases). Germline CDR1 is MNHNS and CDR2 is SASEGT. Trimming took off 5 bases at V and 4 bases at J, with 12 bases between the two ends. The CDR3 extends over 14 amino acids. The CDR3: CASSTGIGYNEQFF. The CDR3 DNA sequence: TGTGCCAGCAGTACAGGGATTGGGTACAATGAGCAGTTCTTC.